A single sample gave rise to the 21 T cell receptor beta chains below, sequenced in a study of T cells in localized non-small cell lung cancer. Repertoires were generated with immunoSEQ multiplex PCR, while TCRdb's copy carries only in-frame clones and drops some. This table has about 3,300 clones, over 30% appearing once. Sequencing was performed on lung tumor tissue, taken before any cancer treatment. The origin of the receptors is a female donor over 55 with stage I lung adenocarcinoma.

This clone was observed a few times. As DNA, the CDR3 is TGTGCCAGCAGAGAGGAGGGCGGTAATCAGCCCCAGCATTTT. This translates into CASREEGGNQPQHF. V and J are TRBV28 and TRBJ1-5; no clear D gene. V was pared by 6 bases and J by 4 bases, with 13 bases between. CDR3 length equals 14 residues. Germline assignment: CDR1 MDHEN and CDR2 SYDVKM.

This clone was observed a few times. The rearrangement joins TRBV2 to TRBJ1-5, with TRBD1 matching 8 bases. This CDR3 has 15 amino acids. The V gene end was trimmed by 7 bases and the J gene end by 5 bases; junction bases not matched to a gene: 10. Per germline, CDR1 SNHLY and CDR2 FYNNEI. CDR3 loop: CASKGFGTGHQPQHF. Written as DNA, the CDR3 is TGTGCCAGCAAGGGATTCGGGACAGGACATCAGCCCCAGCATTTT.

The rearrangement uses TRBV28 and TRBJ2-7, with 9 bases lining up with TRBD1. Germline V gene lookup returns CDR1 MDHEN and CDR2 SYDVKM. The CDR3 totals 14 residues. V gave up 7 bases and J gave up 7 bases; unmatched junction bases: 11. The CDR3 is CASTPRDRVREQYF. CDR3 DNA sequence: TGTGCCAGCACCCCGCGGGACAGGGTGAGGGAGCAGTACTTC. The complete variable domain, with remaining parts taken from reference TRBV28 and TRBJ2-7, reads DVKVTQSSRYLVKRTGEKVFLECVQDMDHENMFWYRQDPGLGLRLIYFSYDVKMKEKGDIPEGYSVSREKKERFSLILESASTNQTSMYLCASTPRDRVREQYFGPGTRLTVT.

The chain links TRBV30 to TRBJ2-7; no reliable D call. The germline V gene encodes CDR1 GTSNPN and CDR2 SVGIG (reference sequence). V was cut by 2 bases and J by 4 bases, with 9 bases left in between. The CDR3 loop spans 12 amino acids. The CDR3 DNA reads as TGTGCCTGGAGTTGGCAAGGGTACGAGCAGTACTTC. This gives the protein CAWSWQGYEQYF.

The chain couples TRBV18 to TRBJ2-7; D may correspond to TRBD1 or TRBD2 (6 bases each). CDR1 and CDR2 from the germline V gene are KGHSH and LQKENI. This CDR3 has 16 amino acids. V lost 3 bases, J lost 0 bases, and 15 bases lay in between. The CDR3 sequence: CASSPRGGGNSYEQYF. DNA for the CDR3: TGTGCCAGCTCACCGCGTGGAGGGGGGAACTCCTACGAGCAGTACTTC.

This clone was detected a few times. The gene calls are TRBV9 and TRBJ1-1; D is ambiguous. Trimming shortened V by 2 bases and J by 0 bases, and 5 bases separated the two germline ends. This CDR3 is built from 13 residues. Per germline, CDR1 SGDLS and CDR2 YYNGEE. CDR3 loop: CASSVNMNTEAFF. DNA of the CDR3: TGTGCCAGCAGCGTTAACATGAACACTGAAGCTTTCTTT.

As DNA, the CDR3 is TGTGCCAGCAGTTTCGCCGGGACAGGGGATCGCTACACCTTC. Translated: CASSFAGTGDRYTF. The chain links TRBV28 to TRBJ1-2, with 10 bases fitting TRBD1. Germline CDR1 and CDR2: MDHEN and SYDVKM. This CDR3 has 14 residues. V was clipped by 3 bases and J by 9 bases; unmatched bases: 7.

The chain couples TRBV5-1 to TRBJ2-7; TRBD1 matches at 8 bases. V was clipped by 4 bases and J by 1 base; unmatched bases: 4. This CDR3 has 14 amino acids. CDR1 is SGHRS, CDR2 YFSETQ, per germline. Here the CDR3 reads CASSPQGASYEQYF. CDR3 in DNA: TGCGCCAGCAGCCCCCAGGGGGCGTCCTACGAGCAGTACTTC.

A few counts support this clone. V is TRBV6-8 and J is TRBJ1-4, with 7 bases aligning to TRBD1. The V and J ends lost 5 bases and 6 bases, in that order; junction bases with no gene match: 3. CDR1 and CDR2 from the germline V gene are MNHGY and SAAAGT. This CDR3 is 13 amino acids long. The CDR3 DNA is TGTGCCAGCAGTGACAGGGCCTATGAAAAACTGTTTTTT. Translated, it gives CASSDRAYEKLFF.

The chain carries TRBV19 and TRBJ2-4, with 12 bases fitting TRBD2. The V and J ends lost 2 bases and 5 bases, in that order; junction bases with no gene match: 7. Germline CDR1 LNHDA, CDR2 SQIVND (reference sequence). The CDR3 extends over 17 amino acids. The CDR3, as DNA: TGTGCCAGTAGTATACAAGGGACTAGCGGGCCCCAAAACATTCAGTACTTC. Its protein product is CASSIQGTSGPQNIQYF.

This clone is medium-sized. The CDR3 region has the DNA TGTGCCAGCAGCTTAGAGGCAGGGGGAGGTCAGCCCCAGCATTTT. It encodes CASSLEAGGGQPQHF. The V and J genes are TRBV11-3 and TRBJ1-5; TRBD1 aligns across 7 bases. The V segment lost 0 bases and the J segment 6 bases; nucleotides outside the gene matches: 5. The CDR3 runs to 15 residues. Germline V gene data show CDR1 as SGHNT and CDR2 as YENEEA. Combining the CDR3 with reference TRBV11-3 and TRBJ1-5 gives the whole variable domain EAGVVQSPRYKIIEKKQPVAFWCNPISGHNTLYWYLQNLGQGPELLIRYENEEAVDDSQLPKDRFSAERLKGVDSTLKIQPAELGDSAVYLCASSLEAGGGQPQHFGDGTRLSIL.

This clone turned up a few times. V and J are TRBV11-3 and TRBJ2-5; TRBD2 matches 10 bases. Looked up from germline, CDR1 is SGHNT and CDR2 is YENEEA. The CDR3 is made up of 18 amino acids. J gave up 2 bases and V 6 bases, and 15 bases lay outside the gene matches. The CDR3 DNA sequence: TGTGCCAGCAGTTCGACACTAGCGGGGTTTGGGGCTCAAGAGACCCAGTACTTC. Its protein product is CASSSTLAGFGAQETQYF.

The chain is built from TRBV6-8 and TRBJ2-3; D is possibly TRBD1 or TRBD2 (5 bases each). Germline lookup yields CDR1 MNHGY and CDR2 SAAAGT. V shed 5 bases and J shed 4 bases, with 16 bases lying between them. The CDR3 contains 15 residues. CDR3 loop: CASSTRPGSADTQYF. The CDR3 DNA is TGTGCCAGCAGTACACGCCCAGGGAGCGCAGATACGCAGTATTTT.

This clone was observed once. The CDR3 region is CASSLSGGLAGATDTQYF. In nucleotides, the CDR3 is TGTGCCAGCAGCTTAAGTGGCGGACTAGCGGGAGCTACAGATACGCAGTATTTT. The chain employs TRBV11-3 and TRBJ2-3, with 13 bases that match TRBD2. The junction had 8 bases not matched to a gene; V was cut back by 2 bases and J by 3 bases. Germline V lookup: CDR1 SGHNT, CDR2 YENEEA. The CDR3 sequence is 18 residues long.

The chain couples TRBV11-3 to TRBJ2-3, with 8 bases matching TRBD1. V shed 5 bases, J shed 0 bases, and the junction held 10 bases outside the gene matches. The CDR3 totals 17 residues. Germline V CDR1 and CDR2: SGHNT, YENEEA. The CDR3 loop is CASSLIGQGLSTDTQYF. CDR3 nucleotides: TGTGCCAGCAGCCTCATCGGACAGGGACTTAGCACAGATACGCAGTATTTT.

The chain uses TRBV5-1 and TRBJ1-1; possible D gene TRBD1, 5 bases. The CDR3 runs to 14 residues. With 3 bases removed from V and 1 base from J, the gap between germline ends came to 10 bases. Germline values: CDR1 SGHRS, CDR2 YFSETQ. The CDR3 protein is CASSSDSQNTEAFF. The CDR3 DNA sequence: TGCGCCAGCAGCTCCGACAGTCAGAACACTGAAGCTTTCTTT.

This sequence joins TRBV19 and TRBJ2-7; tentative D call: TRBD2 (5 bases). Germline V CDR1 and CDR2: LNHDA, SQIVND (reference sequence). The CDR3 loop spans 13 amino acids. Trimming removed 4 bases from V and 5 bases from J, with 12 bases in between. The CDR3 bases are TGTGCCAGTAGTAATCATGGCGGGCACGAGCAGTACTTC. It specifies CASSNHGGHEQYF.

By proportion, this clone is medium-sized. The chain carries TRBV11-3 and TRBJ1-1; tentative D call: TRBD1 (5 bases). The germline V gene has CDR1 SGHNT and CDR2 YENEEA. This CDR3 is built from 15 residues. Deletions cut 3 bases from V and 5 bases from J, with 16 bases between. The CDR3 protein is CASSLRGTSGTEAFF. Here the CDR3 DNA reads TGTGCCAGCAGCTTGCGGGGGACGAGTGGAACTGAAGCTTTCTTT.

V gene TRBV18 combines with J gene TRBJ2-7; 8 nucleotides align to TRBD2. This CDR3 has 16 amino acids. With 3 bases clipped from V and 0 bases from J, the junction kept 7 bases outside the gene matches. Germline V gene sequence: CDR1 KGHSH, CDR2 LQKENI. The chain's CDR3 is CASSPPGTRNSYEQYF. The CDR3 region has the DNA TGTGCCAGCTCACCGCCCGGGACTAGAAACTCCTACGAGCAGTACTTC. Complete variable domain (other parts from reference TRBV18 and TRBJ2-7): NAGVMQNPRHLVRRRGQEARLRCSPMKGHSHVYWYRQLPEEGLKFMVYLQKENIIDESGMPKERFSAEFPKEGPSILRIQQVVRGDSAAYFCASSPPGTRNSYEQYFGPGTRLTVT.

CDR3 protein: CATSTTTGTGTYEQYF. CDR3 nucleotides: TGTGCCACCAGCACAACGACCGGGACAGGGACCTACGAGCAGTACTTC. V gene TRBV15 combines with J gene TRBJ2-7; 9 positions agree with TRBD1. This CDR3 spans 16 amino acids. The germline V gene has CDR1 LNHNV and CDR2 YYDKDF (reference sequence). The V and J ends lost 4 bases and 2 bases, in that order; junction bases with no gene match: 9.

The genes are TRBV19 and TRBJ1-4; D is possibly TRBD1 (5 bases). CDR3 length equals 14 residues. The V gene's germline CDR1 is LNHDA and CDR2 SQIVND (reference sequence). Trimming stripped 5 bases from V and 6 bases from J, with 13 bases between. The DNA for the CDR3 is TGTGCCAGTAGTTCGGGGGGTGCGGATGAAAAACTGTTTTTT. It codes for CASSSGGADEKLFF.